The source of this T cell receptor beta chain is a study of shared clonotypes between healthy human individuals. The wider study: Per-donor plates numbered three CD4 naive, three CD4 memory, two CD8 naive and one CD8 memory.

This clone was picked up many times. Its antigen is not identified. Points from the study as a whole: Sorted-subset sequencing, rarefaction showed, was incomplete despite large depth.

Data came from immunoSEQ multiplex PCR; TCRdb stores just in-frame clones and leaves some out. The data show about 120,000 clones, more than 65% seen once. This receptor was identified in a woman aged 25 to 39 in good health. The sequenced sample consisted of memory CD8+ T cells sorted from blood. This sample's subset: CD45RO+ cells pooled with CCR7-negative TemRA cells.

The CDR3 DNA sequence: TGTGCCAGCAGCCCAAGACAGGGCCGCCAGCCCCAGCATTTT. Translating gives CASSPRQGRQPQHF. This chain joins TRBV7-2 and TRBJ1-5; 7 bases map to TRBD1. The CDR3 extends over 14 amino acids. Germline trimming cut 5 bases from V and 7 bases from J; bases unmatched to any gene: 8. Germline values: CDR1 SGHTA, CDR2 FQGNSA.